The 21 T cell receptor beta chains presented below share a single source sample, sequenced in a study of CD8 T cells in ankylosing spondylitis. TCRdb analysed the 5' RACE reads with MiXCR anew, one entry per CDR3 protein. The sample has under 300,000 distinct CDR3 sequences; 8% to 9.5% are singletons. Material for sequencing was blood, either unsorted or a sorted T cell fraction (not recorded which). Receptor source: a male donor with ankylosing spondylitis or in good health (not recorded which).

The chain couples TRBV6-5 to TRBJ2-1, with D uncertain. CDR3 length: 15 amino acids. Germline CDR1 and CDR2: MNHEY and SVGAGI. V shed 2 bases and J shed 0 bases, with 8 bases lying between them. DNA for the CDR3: TGTGCCAGCAGTTACGCGACGCCCTCCTACAATGAGCAGTTCTTC. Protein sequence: CASSYATPSYNEQFF.

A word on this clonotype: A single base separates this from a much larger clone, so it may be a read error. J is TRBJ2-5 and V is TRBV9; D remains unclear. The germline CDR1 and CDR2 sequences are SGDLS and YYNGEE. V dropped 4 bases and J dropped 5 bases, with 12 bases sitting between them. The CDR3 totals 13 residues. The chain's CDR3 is CASSRGPDETQYF. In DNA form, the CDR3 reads TGTGCCAGCAGCAGAGGACCAGACGAGACCCAGTACTTC.

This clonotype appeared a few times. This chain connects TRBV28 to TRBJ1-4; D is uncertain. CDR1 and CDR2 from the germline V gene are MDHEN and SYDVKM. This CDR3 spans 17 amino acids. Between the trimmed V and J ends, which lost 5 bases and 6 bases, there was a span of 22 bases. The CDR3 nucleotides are TGTGCCAGCAGTATATCCCCCGGAGCGGGGATCCATGAAAAACTGTTTTTT. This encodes CASSISPGAGIHEKLFF.

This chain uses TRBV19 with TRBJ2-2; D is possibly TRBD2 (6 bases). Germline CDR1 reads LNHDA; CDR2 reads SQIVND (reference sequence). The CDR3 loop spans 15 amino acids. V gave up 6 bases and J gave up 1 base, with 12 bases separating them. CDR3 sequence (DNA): TGTGCCAGTAGGCCGGAGGGACGGAACACCGGGGAGCTGTTTTTT. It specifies CASRPEGRNTGELFF.

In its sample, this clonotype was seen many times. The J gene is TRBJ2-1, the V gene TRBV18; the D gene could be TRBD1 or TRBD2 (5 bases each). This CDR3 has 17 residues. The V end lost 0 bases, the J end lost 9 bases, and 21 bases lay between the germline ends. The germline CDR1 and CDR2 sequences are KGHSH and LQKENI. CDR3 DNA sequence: TGTGCCAGCTCACCACCTCGGACGGGGCTAAATGGCAGTGAGCAGTTCTTC. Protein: CASSPPRTGLNGSEQFF.

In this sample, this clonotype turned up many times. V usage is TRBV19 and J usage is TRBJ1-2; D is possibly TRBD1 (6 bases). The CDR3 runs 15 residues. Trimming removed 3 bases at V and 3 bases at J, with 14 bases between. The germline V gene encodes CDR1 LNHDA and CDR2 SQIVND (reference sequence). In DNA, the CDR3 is TGTGCCAGTAGTATCGTTGGCAGGGGATACTATGGCTACACCTTC. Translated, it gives CASSIVGRGYYGYTF. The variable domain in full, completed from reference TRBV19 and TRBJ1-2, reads DGGITQSPKYLFRKEGQNVTLSCEQNLNHDAMYWYRQDPGQGLRLIYYSQIVNDFQKGDIAEGYSVSREKKESFPLTVTSAQKNPTAFYLCASSIVGRGYYGYTFGSGTRLTVV.

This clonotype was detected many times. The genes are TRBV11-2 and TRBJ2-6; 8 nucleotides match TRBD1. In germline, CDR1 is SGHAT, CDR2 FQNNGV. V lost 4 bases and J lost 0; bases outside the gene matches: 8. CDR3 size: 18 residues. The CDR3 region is CASSSETGAISGANVLTF. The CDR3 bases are TGTGCCAGCAGCTCCGAGACAGGGGCTATCTCTGGGGCCAACGTCCTGACTTTC.

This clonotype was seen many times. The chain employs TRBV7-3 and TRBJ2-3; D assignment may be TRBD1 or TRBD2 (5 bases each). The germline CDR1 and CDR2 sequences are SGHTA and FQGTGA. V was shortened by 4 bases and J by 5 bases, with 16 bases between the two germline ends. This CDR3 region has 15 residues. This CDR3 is CASSSPGLEGDTQYF. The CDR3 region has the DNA TGTGCCAGCAGCTCTCCGGGGCTTGAAGGAGATACGCAGTATTTT. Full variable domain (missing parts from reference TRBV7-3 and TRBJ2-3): GAGVSQTPSNKVTEKGKYVELRCDPISGHTALYWYRQSLGQGPEFLIYFQGTGAADDSGLPNDRFFAVRPEGSVSTLKIQRTERGDSAVYLCASSSPGLEGDTQYFGPGTRLTVL.

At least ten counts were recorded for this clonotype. The CDR3 nucleotides read TGTGCCAGCAGTTTCGAGCGGGGATACACTGAAGCTTTCTTT. Its protein is CASSFERGYTEAFF. The chain employs TRBV12-3 or TRBV12-4 and TRBJ1-1; no reliable D call. The length of the CDR3 is 14 residues. Deletions cut 3 bases from V and 3 bases from J, with 11 bases between.

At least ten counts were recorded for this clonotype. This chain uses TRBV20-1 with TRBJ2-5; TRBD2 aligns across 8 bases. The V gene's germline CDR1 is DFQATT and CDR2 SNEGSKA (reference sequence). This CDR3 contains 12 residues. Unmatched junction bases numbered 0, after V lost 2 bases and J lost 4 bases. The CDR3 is CSARSGRETQYF. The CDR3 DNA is TGCAGTGCTAGAAGCGGGAGAGAGACCCAGTACTTC.

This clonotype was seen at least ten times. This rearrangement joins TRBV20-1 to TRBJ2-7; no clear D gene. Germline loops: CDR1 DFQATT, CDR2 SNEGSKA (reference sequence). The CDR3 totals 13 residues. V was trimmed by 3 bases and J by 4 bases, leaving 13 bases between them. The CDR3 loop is CSARAYPRYEQYF. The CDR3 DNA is TGCAGTGCTAGGGCTTACCCTCGGTACGAGCAGTACTTC.

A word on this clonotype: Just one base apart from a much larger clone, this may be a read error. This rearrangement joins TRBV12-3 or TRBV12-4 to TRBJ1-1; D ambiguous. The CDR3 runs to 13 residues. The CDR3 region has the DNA TGTTCCAGCAGTTTTGTAGGTGACACTGAAGCTTTCTTT. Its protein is CSSSFVGDTEAFF.

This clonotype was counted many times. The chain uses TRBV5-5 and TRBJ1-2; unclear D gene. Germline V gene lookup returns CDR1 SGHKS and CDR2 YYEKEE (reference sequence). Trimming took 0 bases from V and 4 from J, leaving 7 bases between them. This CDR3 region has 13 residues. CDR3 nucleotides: TGTGCCAGCAGCTTGGACACGACCTATGGCTACACCTTC. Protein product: CASSLDTTYGYTF.

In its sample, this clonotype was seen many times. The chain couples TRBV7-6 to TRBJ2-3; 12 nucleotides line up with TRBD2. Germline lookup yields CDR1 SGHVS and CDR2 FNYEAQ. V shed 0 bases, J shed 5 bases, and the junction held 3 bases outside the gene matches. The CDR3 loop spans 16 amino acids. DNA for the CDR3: TGTGCCAGCAGCTTAGCCACTAGCGGGGGGCGAGATACGCAGTATTTT. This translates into CASSLATSGGRDTQYF.

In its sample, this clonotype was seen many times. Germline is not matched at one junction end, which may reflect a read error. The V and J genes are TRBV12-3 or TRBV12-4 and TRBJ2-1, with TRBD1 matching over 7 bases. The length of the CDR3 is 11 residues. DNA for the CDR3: TGTGCCAGCAGTCGAGGGGGCTTACGTCTCTTC. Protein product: CASSRGGLRLF.

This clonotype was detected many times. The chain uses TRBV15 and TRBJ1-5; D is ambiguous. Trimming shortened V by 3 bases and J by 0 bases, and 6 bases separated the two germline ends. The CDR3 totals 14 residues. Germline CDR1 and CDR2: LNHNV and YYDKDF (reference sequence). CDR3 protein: CATSSDTSNQPQHF. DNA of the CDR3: TGTGCCACCAGCAGTGACACTAGCAATCAGCCCCAGCATTTT.

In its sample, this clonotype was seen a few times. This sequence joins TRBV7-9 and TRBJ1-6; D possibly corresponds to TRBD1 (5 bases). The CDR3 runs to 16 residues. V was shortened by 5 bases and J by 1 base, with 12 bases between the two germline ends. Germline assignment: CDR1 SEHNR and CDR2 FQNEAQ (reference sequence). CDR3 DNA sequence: TGTGCCAGCAGCAAGAGCGGGGGATCCTATAATTCACCCCTCCACTTT. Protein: CASSKSGGSYNSPLHF.

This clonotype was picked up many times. The CDR3 nucleotides are TGTGCCAGCAGTTCAGCCTATGGCTACACCTTC. This encodes CASSSAYGYTF. This chain links TRBV12-3 or TRBV12-4 with TRBJ1-2, with D unresolved. There are 11 residues in the CDR3. Trimming stripped 4 bases from V and 4 bases from J, with 4 bases between.

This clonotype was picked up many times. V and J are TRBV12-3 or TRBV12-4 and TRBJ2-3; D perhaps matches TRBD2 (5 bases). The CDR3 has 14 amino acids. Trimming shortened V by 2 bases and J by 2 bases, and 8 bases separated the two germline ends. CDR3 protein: CASSLSGSTDTQYF. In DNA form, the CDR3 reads TGTGCCAGCAGTTTAAGCGGTTCCACAGATACGCAGTATTTT.

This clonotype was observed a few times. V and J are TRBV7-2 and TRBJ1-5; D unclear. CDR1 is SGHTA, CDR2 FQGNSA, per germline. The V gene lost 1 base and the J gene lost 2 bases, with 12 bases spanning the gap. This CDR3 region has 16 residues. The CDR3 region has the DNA TGTGCCAGCAGCTTAGGAGGAGTTTTAGGCAATCAGCCCCAGCATTTT. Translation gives CASSLGGVLGNQPQHF.

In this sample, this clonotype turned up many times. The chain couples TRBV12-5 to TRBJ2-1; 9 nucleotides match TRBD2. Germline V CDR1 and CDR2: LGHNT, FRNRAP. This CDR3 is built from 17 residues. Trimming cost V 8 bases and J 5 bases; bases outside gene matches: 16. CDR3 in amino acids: CASSNVLAGGAHNEQFF. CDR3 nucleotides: TGTGCTAGTTCCAATGTTTTGGCGGGAGGGGCTCACAATGAGCAGTTCTTC. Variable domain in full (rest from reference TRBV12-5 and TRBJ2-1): DARVTQTPRHKVTEMGQEVTMRCQPILGHNTVFWYRQTMMQGLELLAYFRNRAPLDDSGMPKDRFSAEMPDATLATLKIQPSEPRDSAVYFCASSNVLAGGAHNEQFFGPGTRLTVL.